This T cell receptor beta chain emerged from a study of human T cells and chemical hapten exposure. On the study more broadly: The sensitizing agent was 2% DPC, placed on 2 cm by 2 cm of upper inner arm skin.

The time point denotes: patch test 1, 2 weeks after DPC sensitization. This sample's treatment: therapeutic diphenylcyclopropenone sensitization with weekly scalp DPC. Those who donated were patients with alopecia, 18 to 70 years of age, and suitable for DPC. This clonotype was counted a few times. Its target is unknown. This CDR3 region has 13 residues. Trimming pared 3 bases from V and 5 bases from J, leaving 10 bases between. Germline-derived CDR1 and CDR2 are SGHVS and FQNEAQ. Study results and caveats: TCRs above 1 in 1000 frequency stayed constant with DPC sensitization.

As the library was built, unique molecular identifiers were attached to individual cDNA molecules. TCRdb called the RACE reads again in MiXCR, with one record for every CDR3 protein. The sample records 340,000 or so distinct CDR3 sequences, under 8% being singletons. Sequenced material: whole blood, taken in connection with sensitization to the hapten diphenylcyclopropenone (DPC). This clonotype originated in a woman under 30 with alopecia areata. Some clones in this sample may be carry-over from other donors' samples. This chain connects TRBV7-8 to TRBJ2-5, with D uncertain. Here the CDR3 reads CASSFTAGETQYF. DNA of the CDR3: TGTGCCAGCAGCTTTACTGCCGGGGAGACCCAGTACTTC.